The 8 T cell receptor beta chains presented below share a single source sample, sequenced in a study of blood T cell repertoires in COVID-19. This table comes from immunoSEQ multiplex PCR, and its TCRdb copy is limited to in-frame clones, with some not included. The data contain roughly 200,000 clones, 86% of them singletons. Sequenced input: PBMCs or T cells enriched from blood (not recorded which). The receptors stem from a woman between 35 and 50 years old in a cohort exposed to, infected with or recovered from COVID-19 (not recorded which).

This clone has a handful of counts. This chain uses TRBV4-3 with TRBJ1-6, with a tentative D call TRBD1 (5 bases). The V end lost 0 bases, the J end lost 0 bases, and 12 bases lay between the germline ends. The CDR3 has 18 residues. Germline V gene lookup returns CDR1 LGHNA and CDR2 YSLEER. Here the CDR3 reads CASSQDLREFSYNSPLHF. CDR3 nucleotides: TGCGCCAGCAGCCAAGACCTCAGGGAATTCTCCTATAATTCACCCCTCCACTTT.

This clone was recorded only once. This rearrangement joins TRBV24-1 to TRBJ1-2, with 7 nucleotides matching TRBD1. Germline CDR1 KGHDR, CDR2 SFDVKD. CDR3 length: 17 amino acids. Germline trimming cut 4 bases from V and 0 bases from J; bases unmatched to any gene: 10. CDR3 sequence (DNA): TGTGCCACCAGTGAAACCGGGACAGATTTAGCTAACTATGGCTACACCTTC. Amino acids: CATSETGTDLANYGYTF.

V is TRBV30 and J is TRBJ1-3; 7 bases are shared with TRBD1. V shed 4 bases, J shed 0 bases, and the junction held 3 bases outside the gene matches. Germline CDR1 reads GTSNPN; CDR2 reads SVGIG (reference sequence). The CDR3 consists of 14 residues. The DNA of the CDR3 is TGTGCCTGGAACCAGGGGGGCTCTGGAAACACCATATATTTT. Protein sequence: CAWNQGGSGNTIYF.

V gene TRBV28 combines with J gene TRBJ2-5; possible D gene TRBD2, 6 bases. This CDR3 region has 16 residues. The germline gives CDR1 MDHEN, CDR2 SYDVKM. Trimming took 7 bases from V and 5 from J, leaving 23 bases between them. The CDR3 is CASTVRAGRGRETQYF. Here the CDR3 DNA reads TGTGCCAGCACAGTTCGAGCGGGTCGAGGGAGGGAGACCCAGTACTTC.

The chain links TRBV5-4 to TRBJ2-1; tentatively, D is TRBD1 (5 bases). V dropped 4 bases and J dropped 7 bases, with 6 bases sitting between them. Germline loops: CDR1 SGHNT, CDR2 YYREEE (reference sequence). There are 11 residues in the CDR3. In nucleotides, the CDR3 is TGTGCCAGCAGCCCAGGGAATGAGCAGTTCTTC. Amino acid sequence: CASSPGNEQFF. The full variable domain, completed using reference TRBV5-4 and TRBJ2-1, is ETGVTQSPTHLIKTRGQQVTLRCSSQSGHNTVSWYQQALGQGPQFIFQYYREEENGRGNFPPRFSGLQFPNYSSELNVNALELDDSALYLCASSPGNEQFFGPGTRLTVL.

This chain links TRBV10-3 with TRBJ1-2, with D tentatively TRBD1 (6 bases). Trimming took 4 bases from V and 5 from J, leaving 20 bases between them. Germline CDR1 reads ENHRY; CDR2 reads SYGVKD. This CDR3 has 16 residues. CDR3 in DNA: TGTGCCATCAGTGCCGGCACCAGGGGAGCGGGGTATGGCTACACCTTC. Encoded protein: CAISAGTRGAGYGYTF.

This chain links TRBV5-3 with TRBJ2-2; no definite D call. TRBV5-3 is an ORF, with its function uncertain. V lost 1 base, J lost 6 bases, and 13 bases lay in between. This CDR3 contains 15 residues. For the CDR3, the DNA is TGTGCCAGAAGCTTGCGGCCTAGATTTCCCGGGGAGCTGTTTTTT. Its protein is CARSLRPRFPGELFF.

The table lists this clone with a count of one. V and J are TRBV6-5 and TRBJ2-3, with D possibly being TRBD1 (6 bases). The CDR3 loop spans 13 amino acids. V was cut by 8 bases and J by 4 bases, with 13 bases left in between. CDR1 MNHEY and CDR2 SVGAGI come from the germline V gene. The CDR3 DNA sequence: TGTGCCAGCGCTGACAGGTACCCAGATACGCAGTATTTT. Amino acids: CASADRYPDTQYF.